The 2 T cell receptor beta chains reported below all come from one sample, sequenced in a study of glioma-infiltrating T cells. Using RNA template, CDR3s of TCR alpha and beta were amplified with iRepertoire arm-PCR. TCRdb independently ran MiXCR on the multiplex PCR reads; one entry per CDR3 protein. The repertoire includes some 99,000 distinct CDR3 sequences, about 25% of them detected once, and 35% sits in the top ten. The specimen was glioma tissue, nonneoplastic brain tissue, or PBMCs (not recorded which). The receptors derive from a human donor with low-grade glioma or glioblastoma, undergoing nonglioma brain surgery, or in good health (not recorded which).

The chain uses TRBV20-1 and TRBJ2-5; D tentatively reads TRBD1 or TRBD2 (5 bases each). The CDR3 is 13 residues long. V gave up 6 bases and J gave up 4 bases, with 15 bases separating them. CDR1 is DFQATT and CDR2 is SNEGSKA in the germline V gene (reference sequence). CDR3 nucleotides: TGCAGTGCCCCAGTCAAGGGGAGAGAGACCCAGTACTTC. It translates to CSAPVKGRETQYF.

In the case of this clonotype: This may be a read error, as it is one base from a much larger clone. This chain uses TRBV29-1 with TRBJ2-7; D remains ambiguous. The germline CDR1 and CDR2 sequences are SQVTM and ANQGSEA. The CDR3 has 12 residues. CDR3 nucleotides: TGCAGCGTTCGTTGGGGTGGCTACGATCAGTACTTC. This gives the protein CSVRWGGYDQYF.